This section outlines one T cell receptor beta chain sequence together with its context. The antigen this receptor binds is unknown. No per-base quality is available; no much larger clone lies one base away. The library was produced with the immunoSEQ multiplex PCR assay. TCRdb took over this immuneACCESS table, retaining in-frame rearrangements with V and J assigned. Such tables are incomplete; in checked studies, under half of the missing clones stem from an unresolved V gene, and the remainder is unexplained. Present in this sample are more than 110,000 clones, about 88% of which were seen just once. Roughly 9% of the sample is taken by the ten largest. The source of the sample is a study of control samples from healthy donors and cancer patients (dated by TCRdb to 2018 to 2020). The receptor was derived from a woman in her thirties in good health. Source material: blood.

The DNA sequence is as follows: TGTGCCAGCAGCCTTGACAGGGGGCAAGAGACCCAGTACTTC. Translated, this gives CASSLDRGQETQYF. The rearranged segments are TRBV27 and TRBJ2-5, and 9 bases in between align with TRBD1. V ends up 6 bases short and J 2 bases short, with an unmatched junction base count of 4. The CDR3 contains 14 residues, cysteine and phenylalanine counted. The entry retains the CDR3 DNA only, 42 bases that are in frame from base 1. The germline V gene encodes CDR1 MNHEY and CDR2 SMNVEV (reference sequence).